These 19 T cell receptor beta chains share one sample of origin, sequenced in a study of OX40 agonist ivuxolimab in advanced cancers. Sequencing was performed with immunoSEQ multiplex PCR; in TCRdb, only in-frame clones are kept and a portion is missing. Among 75,000 to 95,000 clones listed, roughly 86% were seen once. This sample comprised CD4+ or CD8+ T cells sorted from blood, obtained in a trial of the OX40 agonist ivuxolimab. The receptors were gathered from an adult with an advanced solid tumor such as melanoma, head and neck, liver or kidney cancer.

The rearrangement uses TRBV29-1 and TRBJ1-5; D may be TRBD1 (6 bases). Germline V gene sequence: CDR1 SQVTM, CDR2 ANQGSEA. The CDR3 extends over 13 amino acids. Between the trimmed V and J ends, which lost 4 bases and 8 bases, there was a span of 15 bases. The CDR3 nucleotides are TGCAGCGTTGTTTTCGGGGGGCGAGAGCCCCAGCATTTT. It translates to CSVVFGGREPQHF.

The V and J genes are TRBV27 and TRBJ2-7; D perhaps matches TRBD2 (5 bases). V was cut by 5 bases and J by 1 base, with 12 bases left in between. Germline assignment: CDR1 MNHEY and CDR2 SMNVEV (reference sequence). This CDR3 has 14 amino acids. CDR3 in amino acids: CASSPTWTSYEQYF. DNA for the CDR3: TGTGCCAGCAGTCCTACCTGGACTTCCTACGAGCAGTACTTC.

The chain couples TRBV30 to TRBJ1-1, with D maybe TRBD1 (6 bases). CDR1 GTSNPN and CDR2 SVGIG come from the germline V gene (reference sequence). The CDR3 runs 12 residues. V dropped 0 bases and J dropped 10 bases, with 12 bases sitting between them. The CDR3 loop is CAWSVTQGRAFF. CDR3 bases: TGTGCCTGGAGTGTAACGCAGGGGAGAGCTTTCTTT. Looking up the rest from reference TRBV30 and TRBJ1-1 gives the full variable domain: SQTIHQWPATLVQPVGSPLSLECTVEGTSNPNLYWYRQAAGRGLQLLFYSVGIGQISSEVPQNLSASRPQDRQFILSSKKLLLSDSGFYLCAWSVTQGRAFFGQGTRLTVV.

The J gene is TRBJ1-1, the V gene TRBV6-4; 8 bases are shared with TRBD1. Unmatched junction bases numbered 5, after V lost 3 bases and J lost 5 bases. The germline V gene encodes CDR1 MRHNA and CDR2 SNTAGT. The CDR3 has 14 amino acids. The CDR3 loop reads CASSENQGATEAFF. The CDR3, as DNA: TGTGCCAGCAGTGAGAACCAGGGGGCAACTGAAGCTTTCTTT.

The gene calls are TRBV27 and TRBJ2-7; D not resolved. CDR3 length equals 14 residues. CDR1 and CDR2 from the germline V gene are MNHEY and SMNVEV (reference sequence). Between the trimmed V and J ends, which lost 2 bases and 0 bases, there was a span of 8 bases. CDR3 residues: CASSLGGTSYEQYF. In DNA form, the CDR3 reads TGTGCCAGCAGTTTAGGTGGAACCTCCTACGAGCAGTACTTC.

The chain has TRBV28 and TRBJ2-6, with a tentative D call TRBD1 (6 bases). CDR1 and CDR2 from the germline V gene are MDHEN and SYDVKM. This CDR3 has 12 amino acids. Trimming took off 8 bases at V and 6 bases at J, with 8 bases between the two ends. The CDR3 spells CASGGQANVLTF. CDR3 bases: TGTGCCAGCGGGGGACAGGCCAACGTCCTGACTTTC. Looking up the rest from reference TRBV28 and TRBJ2-6 gives the full variable domain: DVKVTQSSRYLVKRTGEKVFLECVQDMDHENMFWYRQDPGLGLRLIYFSYDVKMKEKGDIPEGYSVSREKKERFSLILESASTNQTSMYLCASGGQANVLTFGAGSRLTVL.

V usage is TRBV19 and J usage is TRBJ1-1; 10 bases map to TRBD1. Unmatched junction bases numbered 6, after V lost 9 bases and J lost 5 bases. The CDR3 extends over 13 amino acids. CDR1 and CDR2 from the germline V gene are LNHDA and SQIVND (reference sequence). CDR3 nucleotides: TGTGCCAGCCGGACAGGGGGGACGACTGAAGCTTTCTTT. Its protein is CASRTGGTTEAFF. Using reference TRBV19 and TRBJ1-1 for the parts outside the CDR3, the full variable domain is DGGITQSPKYLFRKEGQNVTLSCEQNLNHDAMYWYRQDPGQGLRLIYYSQIVNDFQKGDIAEGYSVSREKKESFPLTVTSAQKNPTAFYLCASRTGGTTEAFFGQGTRLTVV.

The rearrangement uses TRBV5-5 and TRBJ2-2; a possible D gene is TRBD2 (5 bases). Germline CDR1 and CDR2: SGHKS and YYEKEE (reference sequence). CDR3 length: 14 amino acids. V lost 2 bases, J lost 5 bases, and 10 bases lay in between. CDR3: CASSFLAMTGELFF. CDR3 DNA: TGTGCCAGCAGCTTCCTAGCCATGACCGGGGAGCTGTTTTTT. Using reference TRBV5-5 and TRBJ2-2 for the parts outside the CDR3, the full variable domain is DAGVTQSPTHLIKTRGQQVTLRCSPISGHKSVSWYQQVLGQGPQFIFQYYEKEERGRGNFPDRFSARQFPNYSSELNVNALLLGDSALYLCASSFLAMTGELFFGEGSRLTVL.

The genes are TRBV10-2 and TRBJ2-1; 16 bases line up with TRBD2. The V gene's germline CDR1 is WSHSY and CDR2 SAAADI. Losses at the gene ends were 5 bases for V and 4 bases for J; bases not matched to a gene: 11. The CDR3 runs to 19 residues. CDR3 sequence: CASSTGTSGRVSLYNEQFF. CDR3 in DNA: TGCGCCAGCAGTACCGGGACTAGCGGGAGGGTTTCTTTATACAATGAGCAGTTCTTC.

V usage is TRBV23-1 and J usage is TRBJ1-2, with D hard to call. TRBV23-1 counts as an open reading frame of uncertain function. The CDR3 is 14 residues long. Trimming cost V 0 bases and J 2 bases, with 7 bases left between them. CDR3 DNA sequence: TGCGCCAGCAGTCAATCGTCAGAAAACTATGGCTACACCTTC. Its translation: CASSQSSENYGYTF.

This rearrangement joins TRBV10-3 to TRBJ1-2; 7 nucleotides align to TRBD1. The CDR3 is 15 residues long. With 3 bases clipped from V and 2 bases from J, the junction kept 6 bases outside the gene matches. Germline V gives CDR1 ENHRY, CDR2 SYGVKD. The CDR3 region is CAISEMVTGNYGYTF. The CDR3 DNA follows: TGTGCCATCAGTGAAATGGTGACAGGGAACTATGGCTACACCTTC.

Here the CDR3 DNA reads TGTGCCAGCAGCGGCGGACTAGCGGAATACAATGAGCAGTTCTTC. Its protein product is CASSGGLAEYNEQFF. The chain couples TRBV9 to TRBJ2-1, with TRBD2 matching 10 bases. V lost 3 bases and J lost 4; bases outside the gene matches: 4. The germline V gene encodes CDR1 SGDLS and CDR2 YYNGEE. The CDR3 runs to 15 residues.

V and J are TRBV11-2 and TRBJ2-7, with a tentative D call TRBD2 (6 bases). V shed 6 bases and J shed 5 bases, with 20 bases lying between them. CDR3 length equals 15 residues. CDR1 SGHAT and CDR2 FQNNGV come from the germline V gene. The CDR3 region is CASSLSGTLNDEQYV. The CDR3 DNA follows: TGTGCCAGCAGTTTGTCCGGGACTCTCAATGACGAGCAGTACGTC.

In this sample, this clone turned up once. The rearrangement joins TRBV7-2 to TRBJ1-6; 9 nucleotides match TRBD1. With V trimmed by 0 bases and J by 7 bases, 7 bases remained unmatched. Germline V lookup: CDR1 SGHTA, CDR2 FQGNSA. The CDR3 sequence is 17 residues long. CDR3 region: CASSLALPGQGNSPLHF. The CDR3 region has the DNA TGTGCCAGCAGCTTAGCTTTACCGGGACAGGGCAATTCACCCCTCCACTTT.

The chain recombines TRBV10-3 with TRBJ2-7; D remains ambiguous. CDR1 ENHRY and CDR2 SYGVKD come from the germline V gene. Trimming cost V 0 bases and J 4 bases, with 13 bases left between them. The CDR3 runs to 15 residues. In DNA form, the CDR3 reads TGTGCCATCAGTGAGTCAATGTCGTGGTTATACGAGCAGTACTTC. Residues: CAISESMSWLYEQYF.

The chain uses TRBV27 and TRBJ2-1; 9 bases map to TRBD2. The CDR3 loop spans 17 amino acids. With 0 bases clipped from V and 5 bases from J, the junction kept 8 bases outside the gene matches. Germline CDR1 and CDR2: MNHEY and SMNVEV (reference sequence). In DNA form, the CDR3 reads TGTGCCAGCAGTTTATCGTCGTGGGCGGGAGGGGACAATGAGCAGTTCTTC. Translating it yields CASSLSSWAGGDNEQFF.

There are a few counts of this clone. Written as DNA, the CDR3 is TGCGCCAGCAGCACGGACGGTGGGTACACTGAAGCTTTCTTT. Translation: CASSTDGGYTEAFF. V is TRBV5-1 and J is TRBJ1-1; D uncertain. Trimming left V 4 bases short and J 3 bases short, with 13 bases between. Germline loops: CDR1 SGHRS, CDR2 YFSETQ. The CDR3 contains 14 residues.

The chain has TRBV5-1 and TRBJ2-5; perhaps TRBD1 as D (7 bases). The germline CDR1 and CDR2 sequences are SGHRS and YFSETQ. V gave up 5 bases and J gave up 4 bases, with 18 bases separating them. The CDR3 has 15 residues. The CDR3, as DNA: TGCGCCAGCAGTCGAGGGGGCCCCGGGGGAGAGACCCAGTACTTC. Residues: CASSRGGPGGETQYF.

The V call is TRBV11-2, the J call TRBJ2-2, with 15 bases lining up with TRBD2. From germline, CDR1 is SGHAT and CDR2 FQNNGV. The junction had 7 bases not matched to a gene; V was cut back by 5 bases and J by 6 bases. CDR3 length: 17 residues. Here the CDR3 DNA reads TGTGCCAGCAGCCCCGGACTAGCGGGAGGGTCCGCCGGGGAGCTGTTTTTT. It yields the protein CASSPGLAGGSAGELFF.